This T cell receptor (beta chain) was observed in a study of cytotoxic CD8 clonotypes in ibrutinib-treated CLL. As for the study in general: Recorded responses included about 25 partial and 2 complete; following median 68 months, roughly 15 stayed remitted and around 12 progressed.

Some clones are missing from TCRdb's copy, which holds only in-frame ones; the method was immunoSEQ multiplex PCR. The sample has approximately 320,000 clones, around 66% seen once. The CDR3 loop spans 15 amino acids. The V segment lost 3 bases and the J segment 7 bases; nucleotides outside the gene matches: 7. Germline loops: CDR1 SGHTA, CDR2 FQGNSA. This chain connects TRBV7-2 to TRBJ2-3; 10 nucleotides align to TRBD2. The clonotype was recovered from a human donor with chronic lymphocytic leukemia. Sequenced material: PBMCs, taken after 36 months of ibrutinib treatment. Written as DNA, the CDR3 is TGTGCCAGCAGCTTCGAAGCGGGGGGGCCAAATACGCAGTATTTT. Translation gives CASSFEAGGPNTQYF.